This entry features one T cell receptor beta chain sequence. Antigen: not known. Healthy HIV-negative adults without recent acute infections or vaccinations served as donors. Each donor was a Caucasian adult residing in Nashville, Tennessee. The data stem from a study of shared clonotypes between healthy human individuals. Study-wide context: Researchers assigned three CD4 naive, three CD4 memory, two CD8 naive and one CD8 memory plate to each donor. Study-wide findings and caveats: Specimens sampled were limited to blood, with tissue repertoires likely differing.

Method: immunoSEQ multiplex PCR; TCRdb's copy keeps in-frame clones and lacks some. Among millions of clones listed, just over 90% were seen once. The CDR3 totals 16 residues. Trimming removed 2 bases at V and 4 bases at J, with 16 bases between. Germline assignment: CDR1 MNHEY and CDR2 SVGAGI. The clonotype originates from a man aged 18 to 35 in good health. The sequencing input was naive CD4+ T cells sorted from blood. Stated subset: CD45RA+ positively selected. The rearrangement uses TRBV6-5 and TRBJ2-3; D not resolved. CDR3 nucleotides: TGTGCCAGCAGTTACGGGTCCCTCGATAGGGCAGATACGCAGTATTTT. Amino acids: CASSYGSLDRADTQYF.